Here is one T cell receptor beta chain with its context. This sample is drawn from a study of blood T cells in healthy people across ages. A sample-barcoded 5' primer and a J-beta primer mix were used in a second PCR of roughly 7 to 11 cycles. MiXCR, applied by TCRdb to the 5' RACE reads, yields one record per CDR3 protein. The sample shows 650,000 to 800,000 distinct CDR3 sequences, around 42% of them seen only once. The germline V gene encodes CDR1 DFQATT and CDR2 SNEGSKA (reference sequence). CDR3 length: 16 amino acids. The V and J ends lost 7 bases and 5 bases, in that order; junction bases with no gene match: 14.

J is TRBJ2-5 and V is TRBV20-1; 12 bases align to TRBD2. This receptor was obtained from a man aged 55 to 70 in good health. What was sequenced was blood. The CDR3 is CSVAASLAGGRETQYF. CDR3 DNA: TGCAGTGTCGCCGCTTCCCTAGCGGGGGGGCGGGAGACCCAGTACTTC.